This passage covers 20 T cell receptor beta chains from one sample sequenced in a study of T-cell memory formation after mild COVID-19. TCRdb reanalysed the 5' RACE reads using MiXCR and keeps one entry per CDR3 protein. This table holds hundreds of thousands of distinct CDR3 sequences, approximately 15% found once. Sequencing was done on a sample of PBMCs or a T cell subset sorted from them (not recorded which). The receptors derive from a man aged 18 to 35 who had mild COVID-19 (a few samples of this study predate the infection). Cell type and time point are not known.

This clonotype has more than one count but fewer than ten. In nucleotides, the CDR3 is TGTGCCAGCAGCTTAGGGGTCCATAATTCACCCCTCCACTTT. Its protein is CASSLGVHNSPLHF. The V gene is TRBV7-9, the J gene TRBJ1-6; D call uncertain. CDR1 SEHNR and CDR2 FQNEAQ come from the germline V gene (reference sequence). With 1 base removed from V and 5 bases from J, the gap between germline ends came to 6 bases. The CDR3 covers 14 residues.

Turning to this clonotype: At one end, the junction sequence differs from germline, possibly due to a read error. This rearrangement joins TRBV5-4 to TRBJ1-1, with no clear D. Germline CDR1 is SGHNT and CDR2 is YYREEE (reference sequence). The CDR3 length is 14 residues. CDR3: CASTSNGENTEDFF. The CDR3 bases are TGTGCCAGCACCTCCAATGGAGAGAACACTGAAGATTTCTTT. Full variable domain (rest looked up from reference TRBV5-4 and TRBJ1-1): ETGVTQSPTHLIKTRGQQVTLRCSSQSGHNTVSWYQQALGQGPQFIFQYYREEENGRGNFPPRFSGLQFPNYSSELNVNALELDDSALYLCASTSNGENTEDFFGQGTRLTVV.

The table lists this clonotype with a few counts. The chain couples TRBV12-3 or TRBV12-4 to TRBJ1-5; no clear D. Trimming pared 2 bases from V and 10 bases from J, leaving 15 bases between. The CDR3 spans 14 residues. The CDR3 loop is CASSLRSVRSPQHF. CDR3 nucleotides: TGTGCCAGCAGTTTACGATCGGTCCGCTCCCCCCAGCATTTT.

CDR3 protein: CASSTPGLAYNEQFF. The CDR3 nucleotides are TGTGCCAGCAGCACTCCGGGACTAGCGTACAATGAGCAGTTCTTC. This rearrangement joins TRBV13 to TRBJ2-1; TRBD2 matches at 10 bases. The V segment lost 5 bases and the J segment 4 bases; nucleotides outside the gene matches: 5. The germline gives CDR1 PRHDT, CDR2 FYEKMQ (reference sequence). The CDR3 is 15 amino acids.

This clonotype was seen a few times. The rearrangement uses TRBV15 and TRBJ1-2; D is ambiguous. This CDR3 comprises 11 residues. The germline V and J ends were trimmed by 6 bases and 1 base, with 3 bases remaining between them. Germline V CDR1 and CDR2: LNHNV, YYDKDF (reference sequence). Here the CDR3 DNA reads TGTGCCACCAGAAGTAACTATGGCTACACCTTC. As protein: CATRSNYGYTF.

This chain uses TRBV6-5 with TRBJ1-5; tentatively, D is TRBD1 (6 bases). V was cut by 2 bases and J by 7 bases, with 9 bases left in between. This CDR3 has 13 residues. Germline lookup yields CDR1 MNHEY and CDR2 SVGAGI. Written as DNA, the CDR3 is TGTGCCAGCAGTTACGATCAGGGGCAGCCCCAGCATTTT. Translated: CASSYDQGQPQHF.

The table lists this clonotype with a few counts. The rearrangement joins TRBV7-2 to TRBJ1-2; D is possibly TRBD1 (5 bases). V lost 1 base and J 2 bases, leaving 11 bases between the germline ends. The CDR3 covers 15 residues. The V gene's germline CDR1 is SGHTA and CDR2 FQGNSA. The CDR3 loop reads CASSLDPGPNYGYTF. CDR3 coding DNA: TGTGCCAGCAGCTTAGACCCGGGACCAAACTATGGCTACACCTTC.

The chain has TRBV7-2 and TRBJ1-1; D gene uncertain. V was trimmed by 5 bases and J by 6 bases, leaving 10 bases between them. Germline assignment: CDR1 SGHTA and CDR2 FQGNSA. The CDR3 totals 12 residues. DNA for the CDR3: TGTGCCAGCAGCCGGACTGGCCCTGAAGCTTTCTTT. This codes for CASSRTGPEAFF. The complete variable domain, with remaining parts taken from reference TRBV7-2 and TRBJ1-1, reads GAGVSQSPSNKVTEKGKDVELRCDPISGHTALYWYRQSLGQGLEFLIYFQGNSAPDKSGLPSDRFSAERTGGSVSTLTIQRTQQEDSAVYLCASSRTGPEAFFGQGTRLTVV.

The sample holds many counts of this clonotype. The chain has TRBV12-3 or TRBV12-4 and TRBJ2-2; D call uncertain. This CDR3 is built from 12 residues. Trimming cost V 6 bases and J 6 bases, with 8 bases left between them. The CDR3 reads CASSMDPGELFF. Here the CDR3 DNA reads TGTGCCAGCAGCATGGATCCCGGGGAGCTGTTTTTT.

A few counts support this clonotype. V gene TRBV12-3 or TRBV12-4 combines with J gene TRBJ2-2; D gene unclear. The V end lost 6 bases, the J end lost 6 bases, and 17 bases lay between the germline ends. CDR3 length: 15 residues. DNA of the CDR3: TGTGCCAGCAGCCGCCAAAGGCCCCCCCCCGGGGAGCTGTTTTTT. It is translated as CASSRQRPPPGELFF.

Ten or more counts support this clonotype. The genes are TRBV7-9 and TRBJ2-3; D gene unclear. This CDR3 has 14 residues. V gave up 6 bases and J gave up 0 bases, with 10 bases separating them. Germline values: CDR1 SEHNR, CDR2 FQNEAQ (reference sequence). CDR3 sequence (DNA): TGTGCCAGCAGGGGCTACCTAAGCACAGATACGCAGTATTTT. Its translation: CASRGYLSTDTQYF.

This chain joins TRBV5-1 and TRBJ1-1; unclear D gene. The V end lost 2 bases, the J end lost 5 bases, and 13 bases lay between the germline ends. The CDR3 runs to 14 residues. Germline V gives CDR1 SGHRS, CDR2 YFSETQ. The CDR3 protein is CASSLDSGETEAFF. The CDR3 nucleotides read TGCGCCAGCAGCTTAGACTCAGGAGAAACTGAAGCTTTCTTT.

In its sample, this clonotype was seen many times. The chain recombines TRBV5-1 with TRBJ2-7; D tentatively fits TRBD1 or TRBD2 (5 bases each). This CDR3 spans 12 amino acids. Trimming removed 4 bases at V and 3 bases at J, with 8 bases between. Per germline, CDR1 SGHRS and CDR2 YFSETQ. The CDR3 DNA reads as TGCGCCAGCAGCCGGGACGGCTACGAGCAGTACTTC. It translates to CASSRDGYEQYF. Based on the CDR3 plus reference TRBV5-1 and TRBJ2-7, the full variable domain is KAGVTQTPRYLIKTRGQQVTLSCSPISGHRSVSWYQQTPGQGLQFLFEYFSETQRNKGNFPGRFSGRQFSNSRSEMNVSTLELGDSALYLCASSRDGYEQYFGPGTRLTVT.

The chain carries TRBV28 and TRBJ1-6; D possibly corresponds to TRBD1 (6 bases). This CDR3 contains 15 residues. Germline CDR1 is MDHEN and CDR2 is SYDVKM. The V and J ends lost 7 bases and 6 bases respectively, with 16 bases between them. The CDR3 sequence is CASTTFRGGNSPLHF. The CDR3 nucleotides read TGTGCCAGCACCACCTTCAGGGGAGGTAATTCACCCCTCCACTTT.

This clonotype was seen at least ten times. The gene calls are TRBV29-1 and TRBJ2-3, with 8 positions matching TRBD2. Germline V CDR1 and CDR2: SQVTM, ANQGSEA. V lost 7 bases and J lost 2; bases outside the gene matches: 8. This CDR3 comprises 14 residues. The CDR3 reads CSAEAGAYTDTQYF. The CDR3 DNA reads TGCAGCGCCGAAGCGGGGGCATACACAGATACGCAGTATTTT.

In its sample, this clonotype was seen many times. The rearrangement links TRBV12-3 or TRBV12-4 to TRBJ1-1; tentative D call: TRBD1 (6 bases). The CDR3 is 13 residues long. V was clipped by 3 bases and J by 5 bases, with 10 bases between them. CDR3: CASSFYRVTEAFF. DNA for the CDR3: TGTGCCAGCAGTTTTTACAGGGTAACTGAAGCTTTCTTT.

The rearrangement uses TRBV5-1 and TRBJ1-3; weak D call: TRBD1 (5 bases). V gave up 5 bases and J gave up 4 bases, with 25 bases separating them. The CDR3 has 18 amino acids. Germline-derived CDR1 and CDR2 are SGHRS and YFSETQ. The CDR3 DNA reads TGCGCCAGCAGAACGGGGGAGTCTCGCGATACAGACGGAAACACCATATATTTT. It specifies CASRTGESRDTDGNTIYF.

This clonotype occurred a few times. CDR3 in DNA: TGCGCCAGCAGCCTACGGACAGGGGGCCTAAGGAATTCACCCCTCCACTTT. This translates into CASSLRTGGLRNSPLHF. The V and J genes are TRBV4-3 and TRBJ1-6; 11 nucleotides match TRBD1. Trimming cost V 4 bases and J 7 bases; bases outside gene matches: 9. From germline, CDR1 is LGHNA and CDR2 YSLEER. CDR3 length equals 17 residues.

Only a few counts were recorded for this clonotype. This rearrangement joins TRBV4-3 to TRBJ2-7; the D is unclear. The CDR3 runs 15 residues. CDR1 is LGHNA and CDR2 is YSLEER in the germline V gene. The ends were cut back, 0 bases at V and 3 bases at J, with 12 bases in the middle. CDR3: CASSQDWAQFYEQYF. The CDR3 nucleotides are TGCGCCAGCAGCCAAGATTGGGCGCAGTTCTACGAGCAGTACTTC.

This chain connects TRBV18 to TRBJ2-1, with TRBD1 matching over 8 bases. This CDR3 is 15 amino acids long. V was pared by 0 bases and J by 8 bases, with 6 bases of the junction left unmatched. The germline V gene has CDR1 KGHSH and CDR2 LQKENI. The CDR3 region has the DNA TGTGCCAGCTCACCACCCGGACAGGGTCCTGATGAGCAGTTCTTC. Translated, it gives CASSPPGQGPDEQFF.